The clone carrying this TCR beta chain has just a few counts. Its cognate antigen is unknown. Time point in this sample: patch test 2, 6 weeks after DPC sensitization. Treatment specified: therapeutic diphenylcyclopropenone sensitization with weekly scalp DPC. These data belong to a study of human T cells and chemical hapten exposure. Findings and limits, study-wide: While controls formed fewer of them, expanded TCRs formed significantly more large CDR3 similarity clusters.

Library preparation tagged each individual cDNA molecule with a unique molecular identifier. Using its own MiXCR run on the RACE reads, TCRdb lists one record per CDR3 protein. The table records 69,000 or so distinct CDR3 sequences, over 9% of them present only once. The CDR3 sequence is 16 residues long. Germline V gene lookup returns CDR1 SGHDT and CDR2 YYEEEE. Trimming removed 0 bases at V and 0 bases at J, with 13 bases between. The receptor was derived from a woman between 50 and 59 years old with alopecia areata. Some clones in this sample may be carry-over from other donors' samples. The starting material was whole blood, obtained in connection with sensitization to the hapten diphenylcyclopropenone (DPC). This chain links TRBV5-6 with TRBJ2-7, with D tentatively TRBD1 (5 bases). The CDR3 bases are TGTGCCAGCAGCTTGGACAGGCCCCGACTCTCCTACGAGCAGTACTTC. It specifies CASSLDRPRLSYEQYF. Filled out from reference TRBV5-6 and TRBJ2-7, the complete variable domain reads DAGVTQSPTHLIKTRGQQVTLRCSPKSGHDTVSWYQQALGQGPQFIFQYYEEEERQRGNFPDRFSGHQFPNYSSELNVNALLLGDSALYLCASSLDRPRLSYEQYFGPGTRLTVT.